The T cell receptor (beta chain) under discussion was sequenced for a study of somatic mutations in cytotoxic T cells in rheumatoid arthritis. Losses at the gene ends were 2 bases for V and 10 bases for J; bases not matched to a gene: 13. The CDR3 consists of 16 residues. Germline-derived CDR1 and CDR2 are MNHEY and SVGAGI. Study results and caveats: Over 20% of CD8+ cells belonged to the largest CD8+ clone in about an eighth of the roughly 65 patients. Clonality of CD8+ cells rose with age in rheumatoid arthritis patients but not healthy controls. Which antigens the expanded CD8+ clones targeted was unknown.

In the case of this clone: Its antigen is unknown.

The healthy controls consisted of blood donors aged around 53 years at the median (range about 20-75), about 54% of whom were female. The protocol was immunoSEQ multiplex PCR, while the TCRdb copy is restricted to in-frame clones and leaves out a portion. This sample has 15,000 to 20,000 clones, with over 70% found just once. Material: CD8+ T cells sorted from blood. The TCR originated in a woman between 45 and 60 years old in good health. The chain is built from TRBV6-5 and TRBJ2-1; TRBD1 matches at 8 bases. CDR3 DNA: TGTGCCAGCAGTTACGCAGGGACAGGCCCGTTCGGGGAGCAGTTCTTC. Residues: CASSYAGTGPFGEQFF.